These T cell receptor beta chains were read from a single sample in a study of technical replicates of blood from a few donors. Profiled with immunoSEQ multiplex PCR; TCRdb holds only in-frame clones, not every one. Among more than 80,000 clones listed, 96% were seen once. The sequenced sample consisted of T cells isolated from PBMCs. The receptors originated from a human donor in good health. Each CDR3 is given with its conserved first and last residue. Fields, in order: J gene, V gene, D gene, clone size, CDR3 DNA, CDR3 protein. The D gene is left open where the match is weak. Not every row has a clone size; where given, it reads once, few, many or a size class.

J gene: TRBJ2-5
V gene: TRBV27
D gene: NA
clone size: NA
CDR3 DNA: TGTGCCAGCAGTTTATCCCGACAGTTCCAAGAGACCCAGTACTTC
CDR3 protein: CASSLSRQFQETQYF

J gene: TRBJ2-7
V gene: TRBV5-6
D gene: TRBD1
clone size: NA
CDR3 DNA: TGTGCCAGCAGCACCCGGGACAGCCCCAACGAGCAGTACTTC
CDR3 protein: CASSTRDSPNEQYF

J gene: TRBJ1-5
V gene: TRBV6-1
D gene: NA
clone size: NA
CDR3 DNA: TGTGCCAGCAGCCAAGCTAATCAGCCCCAGCATTTT
CDR3 protein: CASSQANQPQHF

J gene: TRBJ1-5
V gene: TRBV12-5
D gene: TRBD1
clone size: NA
CDR3 DNA: TGTGCTAGTGGTTTGGGGACAGGGGGCCGCAATCAGCCCCAGCATTTT
CDR3 protein: CASGLGTGGRNQPQHF

J gene: TRBJ2-7
V gene: TRBV9
D gene: TRBD2
clone size: few
CDR3 DNA: TGTGCCAGCAGCGTAGACGGGACTATATCCTACGAGCAGTACTTC
CDR3 protein: CASSVDGTISYEQYF

J gene: TRBJ2-1
V gene: TRBV13
D gene: TRBD1
clone size: NA
CDR3 DNA: TGTGCCAGCAGCTTAGGGGGTCCGACAGGGGGCCATGAGCAGTTCTTC
CDR3 protein: CASSLGGPTGGHEQFF

J gene: TRBJ1-3
V gene: TRBV13
D gene: NA
clone size: NA
CDR3 DNA: TGTGCCAGCAGCTTAGGACAGAACTCTGGAAACACCATATATTTT
CDR3 protein: CASSLGQNSGNTIYF

J gene: TRBJ2-1
V gene: TRBV29-1
D gene: TRBD2
clone size: NA
CDR3 DNA: TGCAGCGTCGGGGGACTAGCGCCTTGGGAGTTCTTC
CDR3 protein: CSVGGLAPWEFF

J gene: TRBJ1-5
V gene: TRBV23-1
D gene: NA
clone size: NA
CDR3 DNA: TGCGCCAGCAGGGACACCCTATATCAGCCCCAGCATTTT
CDR3 protein: CASRDTLYQPQHF

J gene: TRBJ2-3
V gene: TRBV7-9
D gene: TRBD2
clone size: NA
CDR3 DNA: TGTGCCAGCAGCTTAACAGCGGGGACAGATACGCAGTATTTT
CDR3 protein: CASSLTAGTDTQYF

J gene: TRBJ1-5
V gene: TRBV30
D gene: NA
clone size: NA
CDR3 DNA: TGTGCCTGGAGTTTCGCAGGGGTCCATCAGCCCCAGCATTTT
CDR3 protein: CAWSFAGVHQPQHF

J gene: TRBJ2-1
V gene: TRBV7-6
D gene: TRBD2
clone size: NA
CDR3 DNA: TGTGCCAGCCTCGCGGGACTAGCGGGTAACAATGAGCAGTTCTTC
CDR3 protein: CASLAGLAGNNEQFF

J gene: TRBJ2-2
V gene: TRBV18
D gene: TRBD2
clone size: NA
CDR3 DNA: TGTGCCAGCTCACCTATGGGACTAGCAAGGGAGCTGTTTTTT
CDR3 protein: CASSPMGLARELFF

J gene: TRBJ2-1
V gene: TRBV6-1
D gene: TRBD2
clone size: NA
CDR3 DNA: TGTGCCAGCAGTGAAATGGGACTAGGGGTTTACAATGAGCAGTTCTTC
CDR3 protein: CASSEMGLGVYNEQFF

J gene: TRBJ2-3
V gene: TRBV2
D gene: NA
clone size: NA
CDR3 DNA: TGTGCCAGCAGGCAAGACTACGGTCATATGTCAGATACGCAGTATTTT
CDR3 protein: CASRQDYGHMSDTQYF

J gene: TRBJ1-5
V gene: TRBV19
D gene: TRBD1
clone size: few
CDR3 DNA: TGTGCCAGTAGTATTCGTCAGGGGGCGCGAAACAATCAGCCCCAGCATTTT
CDR3 protein: CASSIRQGARNNQPQHF

J gene: TRBJ1-5
V gene: TRBV6-6
D gene: NA
clone size: NA
CDR3 DNA: TGTGCCAGCAGTTACAGGGGGCCCCAGCATTTT
CDR3 protein: CASSYRGPQHF

J gene: TRBJ1-3
V gene: TRBV6-5
D gene: NA
clone size: NA
CDR3 DNA: TGTGCCAGCAATCCTACCTCTGGAAACACCATATATTTT
CDR3 protein: CASNPTSGNTIYF

J gene: TRBJ1-2
V gene: TRBV7-8
D gene: TRBD1
clone size: NA
CDR3 DNA: TGTGCCAGCAGCTATGGGACAGGTGTCTATGGCTACACCTTC
CDR3 protein: CASSYGTGVYGYTF

J gene: TRBJ2-5
V gene: TRBV12-5
D gene: TRBD1
clone size: NA
CDR3 DNA: TGTGCTAGTGGGCCGGGACAGCCCCAAGAGACCCAGTACTTC
CDR3 protein: CASGPGQPQETQYF

J gene: TRBJ1-1
V gene: TRBV7-3
D gene: NA
clone size: NA
CDR3 DNA: TGTGCCAGCAGCTCAGCACGGGGGGCAGCTAACACTGAAGCTTTCTTT
CDR3 protein: CASSSARGAANTEAFF

J gene: TRBJ2-7
V gene: TRBV5-4
D gene: TRBD1
clone size: NA
CDR3 DNA: TGTGCCAGCGGGGACAGGGGGCCGTACGAGCAGTACTTC
CDR3 protein: CASGDRGPYEQYF

J gene: TRBJ2-1
V gene: TRBV14
D gene: TRBD1
clone size: NA
CDR3 DNA: TGTGCCAGCAGCCAAGGGGACAGGGAAGTCAATGAGCAGTTCTTC
CDR3 protein: CASSQGDREVNEQFF

J gene: TRBJ1-1
V gene: TRBV19
D gene: TRBD1
clone size: NA
CDR3 DNA: TGTGCCAGTAGTATCACAGGGGGATTCGCTGAAGCTTTCTTT
CDR3 protein: CASSITGGFAEAFF

J gene: TRBJ1-2
V gene: TRBV6-5
D gene: NA
clone size: NA
CDR3 DNA: TGTGCCAGCAGCCCCGACAGTAAACGCTACACCTTC
CDR3 protein: CASSPDSKRYTF

J gene: TRBJ1-2
V gene: TRBV7-9
D gene: NA
clone size: NA
CDR3 DNA: TGTGCCAGCAGCTGGACAGTTGGACAAGATGGAGGCTACACCTTC
CDR3 protein: CASSWTVGQDGGYTF

J gene: TRBJ2-7
V gene: TRBV19
D gene: NA
clone size: NA
CDR3 DNA: TGTGCCAGTAGTACCCACCGGGAGACCTACGAGCAGTACTTC
CDR3 protein: CASSTHRETYEQYF

J gene: TRBJ2-1
V gene: TRBV6-4
D gene: TRBD2
clone size: NA
CDR3 DNA: TGTGCCAGCAGTGACACACAAATGAATAGCGGGAGCTTCAACAATGAGCAGTTCTTC
CDR3 protein: CASSDTQMNSGSFNNEQFF

J gene: TRBJ2-3
V gene: TRBV19
D gene: NA
clone size: NA
CDR3 DNA: TGTGCCACTAGGCCGGGGAGGCTCGTCCCGAGGTATTTT
CDR3 protein: CATRPGRLVPRYF

J gene: TRBJ1-1
V gene: TRBV6-1
D gene: TRBD1
clone size: NA
CDR3 DNA: TGTGCCAGCAGTCTGCCGACAGGGGGCACTGAAGCTTTCTTT
CDR3 protein: CASSLPTGGTEAFF

J gene: TRBJ1-1
V gene: TRBV6-5
D gene: NA
clone size: NA
CDR3 DNA: TGTGCCAGCAGTGGGACATTGAACACTGAAGCTTTCTTT
CDR3 protein: CASSGTLNTEAFF

J gene: TRBJ2-1
V gene: TRBV13
D gene: NA
clone size: NA
CDR3 DNA: TGTGCCAGCAGCTTATCGGAGGCCAATGAGCAGTTCTTC
CDR3 protein: CASSLSEANEQFF

J gene: TRBJ2-4
V gene: TRBV15
D gene: NA
clone size: NA
CDR3 DNA: TGTGCCACCAGCAGAGATCTACGAGAGGTCAAAAACATTCAGTACTTC
CDR3 protein: CATSRDLREVKNIQYF

J gene: TRBJ2-1
V gene: TRBV18
D gene: NA
clone size: NA
CDR3 DNA: TGTGCCAGCTCACAACGGACTAAGCGAGAGGAGCAGTTCTTC
CDR3 protein: CASSQRTKREEQFF

J gene: TRBJ1-5
V gene: TRBV4-1
D gene: NA
clone size: once
CDR3 DNA: TGCGCCAGCAGCCCAGGGAGGGAAAAGGATCAGCCCCAGCATTTT
CDR3 protein: CASSPGREKDQPQHF

J gene: TRBJ2-1
V gene: TRBV29-1
D gene: TRBD2
clone size: NA
CDR3 DNA: TGCAGCGTTGAATCCCTGGGGACTAGCGGGTACAATGAGCAGTTCTTC
CDR3 protein: CSVESLGTSGYNEQFF

J gene: TRBJ2-3
V gene: TRBV25-1
D gene: NA
clone size: NA
CDR3 DNA: TGTGCCAGCACCCCTGGAACTTCTAGAGATACGCAGTATTTT
CDR3 protein: CASTPGTSRDTQYF

J gene: TRBJ1-5
V gene: TRBV2
D gene: TRBD1
clone size: NA
CDR3 DNA: TGTGCCAGCAGTGACCAGGGGGGCAATCAGCCCCAGCATTTT
CDR3 protein: CASSDQGGNQPQHF

J gene: TRBJ2-5
V gene: TRBV2
D gene: NA
clone size: NA
CDR3 DNA: TGTGCCAGCACGAGAGTTGTAGAGACCCAGTACTTC
CDR3 protein: CASTRVVETQYF

J gene: TRBJ1-4
V gene: TRBV28
D gene: TRBD1
clone size: NA
CDR3 DNA: TGTGCCAGCAGCCCAAACCCGGGACAGGGGGTGTTTTTT
CDR3 protein: CASSPNPGQGVFF

J gene: TRBJ2-7
V gene: TRBV5-6
D gene: NA
clone size: NA
CDR3 DNA: TGTGCCAGCAGCTTTGGCACGTCCACCTACGAGCAGTACTTC
CDR3 protein: CASSFGTSTYEQYF